These T cell receptor beta chains were read from a single sample in a study of blood T cells in healthy people across ages. TCRdb reprocessed the 5' RACE reads via MiXCR and lists one record per CDR3 protein. The sample yields 650,000 or so distinct CDR3 sequences, 52% seen once. Sequencing was done on a sample of blood. These receptor sequences come from a woman aged 80 or over in good health. Each CDR3 is given with its conserved first and last residue. Each record gives: CDR3 protein, V gene, J gene.

CDR3 protein: CASSSQAGIDTQYF
V gene: TRBV28
J gene: TRBJ2-3

CDR3 protein: CASSPGRGQRHTEAFF
V gene: TRBV5-1
J gene: TRBJ1-1

CDR3 protein: CASSSGLPTYNEQFF
V gene: TRBV5-1
J gene: TRBJ2-1

CDR3 protein: CASSQDFRPPYGYTF
V gene: TRBV4-2
J gene: TRBJ1-2

CDR3 protein: CSVGELAGSYEQYF
V gene: TRBV29-1
J gene: TRBJ2-7

CDR3 protein: CSARVPLAGANYNEQFF
V gene: TRBV20-1
J gene: TRBJ2-1

CDR3 protein: CASSPPQGIVETQYF
V gene: TRBV5-1
J gene: TRBJ2-5

CDR3 protein: CASSARAVGNEQYF
V gene: TRBV7-2
J gene: TRBJ2-5

CDR3 protein: CASRAGGDGYTF
V gene: TRBV12-3/TRBV12-4
J gene: TRBJ1-2

CDR3 protein: CASSSASRSPLHF
V gene: TRBV27
J gene: TRBJ1-6

CDR3 protein: CASSLVASAQETQYF
V gene: TRBV5-1
J gene: TRBJ2-5

CDR3 protein: CASRRAATYEQYF
V gene: TRBV12-3/TRBV12-4
J gene: TRBJ2-7

CDR3 protein: CASSQEALPRTDTQYF
V gene: TRBV3-1
J gene: TRBJ2-3

CDR3 protein: CSALGTVGGYTF
V gene: TRBV29-1
J gene: TRBJ1-2

CDR3 protein: CASSPDPSGYEQYF
V gene: TRBV18
J gene: TRBJ2-7

CDR3 protein: CASSSPDPPRNEQFF
V gene: TRBV28
J gene: TRBJ2-1

CDR3 protein: CASSTRTGMPFF
V gene: TRBV7-2
J gene: TRBJ1-4

CDR3 protein: CSVEDYGEGGAKNIQYF
V gene: TRBV29-1
J gene: TRBJ2-4

CDR3 protein: CASSQGQVELYGYTF
V gene: TRBV3-1
J gene: TRBJ1-2

CDR3 protein: CASSPGTGQNTEAFF
V gene: TRBV3-1
J gene: TRBJ1-1

CDR3 protein: CASSYPKGGFNTGELFF
V gene: TRBV6-6
J gene: TRBJ2-2

CDR3 protein: CAWVNGLAGGPERVNEQFF
V gene: TRBV25-1
J gene: TRBJ2-1

CDR3 protein: CSAKQGKYSEQYF
V gene: TRBV29-1
J gene: TRBJ2-5

CDR3 protein: CASSSGGILNEQFF
V gene: TRBV7-3
J gene: TRBJ2-1

CDR3 protein: CASSESMGLIDGYTF
V gene: TRBV2
J gene: TRBJ1-2

CDR3 protein: CASSLGTEGVYGYTF
V gene: TRBV12-3/TRBV12-4
J gene: TRBJ1-2

CDR3 protein: CASSSWTGSTYEQYF
V gene: TRBV7-2
J gene: TRBJ2-7

CDR3 protein: CSALRRQEHYNEQFF
V gene: TRBV20-1
J gene: TRBJ2-1

CDR3 protein: CASSQSSETQYF
V gene: TRBV3-1
J gene: TRBJ2-5

CDR3 protein: CAISGTNTDAFF
V gene: TRBV10-3
J gene: TRBJ1-1

CDR3 protein: CASSAGRGPGYTF
V gene: TRBV12-3/TRBV12-4
J gene: TRBJ1-2

CDR3 protein: CASSPLGRAYEQYF
V gene: TRBV18
J gene: NA

CDR3 protein: CASRTGTEYQPQHF
V gene: TRBV6-2/TRBV6-3
J gene: TRBJ1-5

CDR3 protein: CSARVGRLPYEQYF
V gene: TRBV20-1
J gene: TRBJ2-7

CDR3 protein: CASSGPDGRTEAFF
V gene: TRBV5-1
J gene: TRBJ1-1

CDR3 protein: CASSVQGEDGYTF
V gene: TRBV12-3/TRBV12-4
J gene: TRBJ1-2

CDR3 protein: CASSEQGAHQPQHF
V gene: TRBV2
J gene: TRBJ1-5

CDR3 protein: CSGAGDRETQYF
V gene: TRBV29-1
J gene: TRBJ2-5

CDR3 protein: CASSSSLNQYF
V gene: TRBV11-2
J gene: TRBJ2-7

CDR3 protein: CSATTGTGLAYEQYF
V gene: TRBV20-1
J gene: TRBJ2-7

CDR3 protein: CASSPPSARGNTEAFF
V gene: TRBV2
J gene: TRBJ1-1

CDR3 protein: CASSLQGLGRNEQFF
V gene: TRBV12-3/TRBV12-4
J gene: TRBJ2-1

CDR3 protein: CASSSVRRHEQYF
V gene: TRBV3-1
J gene: NA

CDR3 protein: CASSPRERGRNIQYF
V gene: TRBV7-2
J gene: TRBJ2-4

CDR3 protein: CASQVGGIYEQYF
V gene: TRBV25-1
J gene: TRBJ2-7

CDR3 protein: CASSSGPTQFF
V gene: TRBV5-1
J gene: TRBJ2-1

CDR3 protein: CASSPGGPKGGELFF
V gene: TRBV11-3
J gene: TRBJ2-2

CDR3 protein: CTISGGADTQYF
V gene: TRBV29-1
J gene: TRBJ2-3

CDR3 protein: CASSFAGGPNYGYTF
V gene: TRBV12-3/TRBV12-4
J gene: TRBJ1-2

CDR3 protein: CASSSHVLLAGGEQFF
V gene: TRBV5-1
J gene: TRBJ2-1

CDR3 protein: CSVEKSRALGSGELFF
V gene: TRBV29-1
J gene: TRBJ2-2

CDR3 protein: CTSSFGRGQHTGELFF
V gene: TRBV7-9
J gene: TRBJ2-2

CDR3 protein: CASSFVGRGDEQFF
V gene: TRBV5-1
J gene: TRBJ2-1

CDR3 protein: CASRLGASGREQYF
V gene: TRBV12-3/TRBV12-4
J gene: TRBJ2-7

CDR3 protein: CSVEAVLGHNEQFF
V gene: TRBV29-1
J gene: TRBJ2-1

CDR3 protein: CASSPMPGYNEQFF
V gene: TRBV18
J gene: TRBJ2-1

CDR3 protein: CASKLEQATYNEQFF
V gene: TRBV7-2
J gene: TRBJ2-1

CDR3 protein: CASSPGLAGGRYNEQFF
V gene: TRBV13
J gene: TRBJ2-1

CDR3 protein: CASDLGGLGLRGEQFF
V gene: TRBV9
J gene: TRBJ2-1